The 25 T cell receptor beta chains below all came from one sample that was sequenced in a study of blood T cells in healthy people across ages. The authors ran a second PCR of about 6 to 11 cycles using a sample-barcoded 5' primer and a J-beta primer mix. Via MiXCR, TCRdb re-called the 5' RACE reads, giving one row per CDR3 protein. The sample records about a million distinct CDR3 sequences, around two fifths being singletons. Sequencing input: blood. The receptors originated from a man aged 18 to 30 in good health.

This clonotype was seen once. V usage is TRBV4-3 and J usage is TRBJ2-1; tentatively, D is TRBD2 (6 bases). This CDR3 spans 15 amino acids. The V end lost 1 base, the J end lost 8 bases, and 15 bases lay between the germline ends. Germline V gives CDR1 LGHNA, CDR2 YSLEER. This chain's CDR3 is CASSQGSSEGYEQFF. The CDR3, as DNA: TGCGCCAGCAGCCAAGGCTCTAGCGAGGGCTATGAGCAGTTCTTC.

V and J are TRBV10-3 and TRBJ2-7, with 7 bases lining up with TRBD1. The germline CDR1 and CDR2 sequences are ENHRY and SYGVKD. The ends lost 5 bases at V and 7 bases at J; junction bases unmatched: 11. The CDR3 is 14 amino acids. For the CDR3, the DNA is TGTGCCATCAGTCGACAGGGTATAGACAATGAGCAGTACTTC. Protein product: CAISRQGIDNEQYF.

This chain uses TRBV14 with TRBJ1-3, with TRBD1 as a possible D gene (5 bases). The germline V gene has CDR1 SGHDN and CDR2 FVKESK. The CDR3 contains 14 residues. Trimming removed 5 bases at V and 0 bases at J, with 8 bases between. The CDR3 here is CASSLDNSGNTIYF. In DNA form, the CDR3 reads TGTGCCAGCAGCTTGGACAACTCTGGAAACACCATATATTTT.

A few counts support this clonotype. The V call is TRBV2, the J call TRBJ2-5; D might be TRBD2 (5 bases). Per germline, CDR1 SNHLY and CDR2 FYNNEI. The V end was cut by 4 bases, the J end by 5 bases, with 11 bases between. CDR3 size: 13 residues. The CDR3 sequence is CASSVGVGETQYF. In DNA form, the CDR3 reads TGTGCCAGCAGTGTCGGGGTAGGGGAGACCCAGTACTTC.

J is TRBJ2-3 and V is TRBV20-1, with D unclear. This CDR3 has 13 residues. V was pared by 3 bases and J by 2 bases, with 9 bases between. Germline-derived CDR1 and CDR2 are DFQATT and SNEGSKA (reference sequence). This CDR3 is CSASQLNTDTQYF. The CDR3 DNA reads TGCAGTGCTAGCCAACTGAACACAGATACGCAGTATTTT.

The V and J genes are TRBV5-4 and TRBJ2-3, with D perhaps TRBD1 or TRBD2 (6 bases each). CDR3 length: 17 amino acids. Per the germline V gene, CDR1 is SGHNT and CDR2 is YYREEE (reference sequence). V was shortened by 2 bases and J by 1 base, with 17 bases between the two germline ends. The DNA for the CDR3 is TGTGCCAGCAGCTTTCGGTCGGGGGCTCATGGCACAGATACGCAGTATTTT. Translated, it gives CASSFRSGAHGTDTQYF.

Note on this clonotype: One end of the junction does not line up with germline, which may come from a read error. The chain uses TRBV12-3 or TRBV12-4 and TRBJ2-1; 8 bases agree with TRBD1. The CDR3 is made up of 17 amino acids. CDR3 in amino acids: CVSRPGHRGSSYNEQFF. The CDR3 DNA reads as TGTGTCAGCAGACCCGGGCACAGGGGGAGCTCCTACAATGAGCAGTTCTTC.

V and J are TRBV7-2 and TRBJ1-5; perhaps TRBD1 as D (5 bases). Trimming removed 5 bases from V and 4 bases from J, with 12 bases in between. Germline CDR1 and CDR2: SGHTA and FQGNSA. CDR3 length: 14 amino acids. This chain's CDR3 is CASSQREGNQPQHF. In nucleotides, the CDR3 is TGTGCCAGCAGCCAAAGGGAGGGGAATCAGCCCCAGCATTTT.

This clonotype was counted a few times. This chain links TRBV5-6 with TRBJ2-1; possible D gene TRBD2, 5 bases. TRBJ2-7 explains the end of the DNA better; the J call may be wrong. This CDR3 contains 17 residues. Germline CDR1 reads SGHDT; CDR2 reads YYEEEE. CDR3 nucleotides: TGTGCCAGCACCTCCGGAAGGAGGCAGAGCTCCTACAATGAGCAGTACTTC. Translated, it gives CASTSGRRQSSYNEQYF.

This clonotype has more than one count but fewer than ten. This chain's CDR3 is CASSYSVAVGETQYF. CDR3 in DNA: TGTGCCAGCAGTTACTCGGTGGCGGTGGGAGAGACCCAGTACTTC. The chain combines TRBV6-5 with TRBJ2-7, with no clear D. The J call is doubtful: the DNA matches TRBJ2-5 better. The V gene's germline CDR1 is MNHEY and CDR2 SVGAGI. This CDR3 is 15 amino acids long.

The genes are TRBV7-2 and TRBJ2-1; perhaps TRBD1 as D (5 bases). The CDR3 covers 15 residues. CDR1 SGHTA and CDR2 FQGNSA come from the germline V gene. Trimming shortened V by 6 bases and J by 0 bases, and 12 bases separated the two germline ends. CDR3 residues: CASSNDRYSYNEQFF. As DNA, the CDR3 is TGTGCCAGCAGTAACGACAGATACTCCTACAATGAGCAGTTCTTC.

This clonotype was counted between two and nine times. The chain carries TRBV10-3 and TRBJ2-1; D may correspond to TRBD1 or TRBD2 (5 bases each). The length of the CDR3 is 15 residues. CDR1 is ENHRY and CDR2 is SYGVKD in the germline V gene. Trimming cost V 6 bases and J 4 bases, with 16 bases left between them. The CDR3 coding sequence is TGTGCCATCAGCCAAACCGGGACGGAATACAATGAGCAGTTCTTC. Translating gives CAISQTGTEYNEQFF.

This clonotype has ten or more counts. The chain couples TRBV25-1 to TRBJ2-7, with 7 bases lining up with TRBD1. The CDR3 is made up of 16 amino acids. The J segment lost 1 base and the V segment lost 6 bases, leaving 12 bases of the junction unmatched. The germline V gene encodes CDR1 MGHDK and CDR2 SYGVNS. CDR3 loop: CASSPTDQTGSYEQYF. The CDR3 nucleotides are TGTGCCAGCAGCCCTACCGACCAGACAGGGTCCTACGAGCAGTACTTC.

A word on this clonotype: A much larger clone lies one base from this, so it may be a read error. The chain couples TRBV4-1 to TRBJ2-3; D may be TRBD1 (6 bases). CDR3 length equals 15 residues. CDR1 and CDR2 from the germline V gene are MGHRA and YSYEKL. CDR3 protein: CVSSQGQPSTDTQYF. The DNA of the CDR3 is TGCGTCAGCAGCCAAGGACAGCCTAGCACAGATACGCAGTATTTT.

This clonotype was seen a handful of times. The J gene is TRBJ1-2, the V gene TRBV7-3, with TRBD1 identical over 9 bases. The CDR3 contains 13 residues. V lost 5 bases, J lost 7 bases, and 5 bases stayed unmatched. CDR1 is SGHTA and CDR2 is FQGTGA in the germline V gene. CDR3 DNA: TGTGCCAGCAGCCCCGGGACAGGGCTTGGCTACACCTTC. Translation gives CASSPGTGLGYTF.

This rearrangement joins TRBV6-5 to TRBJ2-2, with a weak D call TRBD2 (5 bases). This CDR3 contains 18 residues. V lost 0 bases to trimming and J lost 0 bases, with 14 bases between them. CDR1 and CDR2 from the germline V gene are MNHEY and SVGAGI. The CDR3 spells CASSYSSAEVTNTGELFF. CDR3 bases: TGTGCCAGCAGTTACTCGTCCGCGGAGGTTACGAACACCGGGGAGCTGTTTTTT.

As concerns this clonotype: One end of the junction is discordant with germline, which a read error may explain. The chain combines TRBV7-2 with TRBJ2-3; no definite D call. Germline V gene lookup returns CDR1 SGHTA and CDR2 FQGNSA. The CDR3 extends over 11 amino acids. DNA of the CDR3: TGTGCCAGCACCTCCACAGATGCGCAGTATTTT. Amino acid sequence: CASTSTDAQYF. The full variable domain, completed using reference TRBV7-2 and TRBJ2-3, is GAGVSQSPSNKVTEKGKDVELRCDPISGHTALYWYRQSLGQGLEFLIYFQGNSAPDKSGLPSDRFSAERTGGSVSTLTIQRTQQEDSAVYLCASTSTDAQYFGPGTRLTVL.

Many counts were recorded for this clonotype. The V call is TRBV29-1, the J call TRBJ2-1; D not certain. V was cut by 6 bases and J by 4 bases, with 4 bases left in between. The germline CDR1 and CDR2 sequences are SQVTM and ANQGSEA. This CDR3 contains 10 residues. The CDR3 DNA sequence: TGCAGCGTGGAATACAATGAGCAGTTCTTC. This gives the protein CSVEYNEQFF.

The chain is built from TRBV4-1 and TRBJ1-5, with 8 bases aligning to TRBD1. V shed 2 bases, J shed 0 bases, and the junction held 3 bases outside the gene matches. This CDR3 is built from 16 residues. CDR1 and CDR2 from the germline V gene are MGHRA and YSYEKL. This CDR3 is CASSQQGAYSNQPQHF. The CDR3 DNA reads TGCGCCAGCAGCCAACAGGGGGCCTATAGCAATCAGCCCCAGCATTTT.

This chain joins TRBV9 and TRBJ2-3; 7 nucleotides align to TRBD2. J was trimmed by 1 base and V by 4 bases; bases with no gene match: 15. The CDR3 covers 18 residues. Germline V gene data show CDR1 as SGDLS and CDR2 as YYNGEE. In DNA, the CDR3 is TGTGCCAGCAGCCTCGCGGGCGGGGGTCCCTCCCGCACAGATACGCAGTATTTT. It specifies CASSLAGGGPSRTDTQYF.

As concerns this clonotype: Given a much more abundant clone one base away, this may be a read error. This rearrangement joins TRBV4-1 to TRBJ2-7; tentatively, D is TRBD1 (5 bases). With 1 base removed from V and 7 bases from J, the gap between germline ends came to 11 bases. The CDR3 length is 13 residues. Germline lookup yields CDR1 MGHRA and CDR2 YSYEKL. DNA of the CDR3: TGCGCCAGCAGCCAAGTCCTCAGGGATGAGCAGTACTTC. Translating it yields CASSQVLRDEQYF.

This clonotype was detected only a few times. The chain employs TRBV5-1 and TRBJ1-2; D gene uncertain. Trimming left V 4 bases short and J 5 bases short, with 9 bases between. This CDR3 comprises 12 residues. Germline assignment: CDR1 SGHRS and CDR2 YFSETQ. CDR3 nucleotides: TGCGCCAGCAGCCAGGCGGATTATGGCTACACCTTC. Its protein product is CASSQADYGYTF.

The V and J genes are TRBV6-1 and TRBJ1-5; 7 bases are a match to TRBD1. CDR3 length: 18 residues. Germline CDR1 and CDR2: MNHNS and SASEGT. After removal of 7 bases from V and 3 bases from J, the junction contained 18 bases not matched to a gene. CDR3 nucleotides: TGTGCCAGCAACCTTAACTCGGGGTACAGGGGCCCCAATCAGCCCCAGCATTTT. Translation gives CASNLNSGYRGPNQPQHF.

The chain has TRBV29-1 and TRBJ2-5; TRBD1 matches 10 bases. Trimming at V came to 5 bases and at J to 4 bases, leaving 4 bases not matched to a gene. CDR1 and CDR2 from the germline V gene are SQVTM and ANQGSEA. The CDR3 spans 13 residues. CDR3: CSVRTGGGETQYF. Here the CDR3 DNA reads TGCAGCGTTCGGACAGGGGGAGGAGAGACCCAGTACTTC.

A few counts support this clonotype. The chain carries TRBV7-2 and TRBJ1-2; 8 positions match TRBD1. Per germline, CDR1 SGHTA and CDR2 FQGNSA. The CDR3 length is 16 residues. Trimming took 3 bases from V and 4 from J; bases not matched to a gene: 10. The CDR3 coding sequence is TGTGCCAGCAGCTTCCGGGACAGGATCTCCTTCTATGGCTACACCTTC. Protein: CASSFRDRISFYGYTF.